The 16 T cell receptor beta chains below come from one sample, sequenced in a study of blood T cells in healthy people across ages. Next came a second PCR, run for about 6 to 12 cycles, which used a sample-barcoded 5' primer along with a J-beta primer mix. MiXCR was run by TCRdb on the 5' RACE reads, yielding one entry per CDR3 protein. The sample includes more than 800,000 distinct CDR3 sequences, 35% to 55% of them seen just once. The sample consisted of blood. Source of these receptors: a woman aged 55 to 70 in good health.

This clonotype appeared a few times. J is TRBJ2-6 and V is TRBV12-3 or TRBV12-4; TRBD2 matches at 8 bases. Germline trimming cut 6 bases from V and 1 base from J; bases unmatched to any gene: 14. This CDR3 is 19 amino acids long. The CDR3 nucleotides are TGTGCCAGCAGCCGTCGGATGGTAGCGGGACTGTCTGGGGCCAACGTCCTGACTTTC. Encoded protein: CASSRRMVAGLSGANVLTF.

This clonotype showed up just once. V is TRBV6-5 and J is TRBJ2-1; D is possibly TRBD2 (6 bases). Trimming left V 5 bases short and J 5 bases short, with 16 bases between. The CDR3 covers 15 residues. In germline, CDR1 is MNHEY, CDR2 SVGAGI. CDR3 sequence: CASSPSGGTNNEQFF. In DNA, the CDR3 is TGTGCCAGCAGTCCTTCCGGGGGTACTAACAATGAGCAGTTCTTC.

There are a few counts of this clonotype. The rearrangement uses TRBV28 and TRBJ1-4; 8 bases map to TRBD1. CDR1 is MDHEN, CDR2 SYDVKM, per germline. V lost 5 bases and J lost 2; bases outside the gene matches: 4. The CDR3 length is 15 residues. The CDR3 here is CASSPRQGTNEKLFF. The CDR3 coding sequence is TGTGCCAGCAGTCCAAGACAGGGGACTAATGAAAAACTGTTTTTT. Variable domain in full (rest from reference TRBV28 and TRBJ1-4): DVKVTQSSRYLVKRTGEKVFLECVQDMDHENMFWYRQDPGLGLRLIYFSYDVKMKEKGDIPEGYSVSREKKERFSLILESASTNQTSMYLCASSPRQGTNEKLFFGSGTQLSVL.

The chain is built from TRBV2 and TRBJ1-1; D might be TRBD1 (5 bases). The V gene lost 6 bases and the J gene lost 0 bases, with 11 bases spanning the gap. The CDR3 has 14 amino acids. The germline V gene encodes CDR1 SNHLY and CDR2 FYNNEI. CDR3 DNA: TGTGCCAGCAGCCGGGGGACCTTGAACACTGAAGCTTTCTTT. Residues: CASSRGTLNTEAFF.

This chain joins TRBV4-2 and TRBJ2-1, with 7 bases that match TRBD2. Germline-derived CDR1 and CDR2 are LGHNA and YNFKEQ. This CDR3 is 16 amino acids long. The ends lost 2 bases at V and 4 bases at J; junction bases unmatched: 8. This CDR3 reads CASSQRGGGGYNEQFF. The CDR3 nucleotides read TGTGCCAGCAGCCAACGCGGCGGCGGGGGATACAATGAGCAGTTCTTC.

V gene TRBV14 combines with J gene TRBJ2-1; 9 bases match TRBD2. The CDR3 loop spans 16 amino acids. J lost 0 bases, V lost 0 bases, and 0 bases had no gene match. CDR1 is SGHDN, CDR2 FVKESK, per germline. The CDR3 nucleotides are TGTGCCAGCAGCCAAGATAGCGGGAGCTCCTACAATGAGCAGTTCTTC. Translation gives CASSQDSGSSYNEQFF.

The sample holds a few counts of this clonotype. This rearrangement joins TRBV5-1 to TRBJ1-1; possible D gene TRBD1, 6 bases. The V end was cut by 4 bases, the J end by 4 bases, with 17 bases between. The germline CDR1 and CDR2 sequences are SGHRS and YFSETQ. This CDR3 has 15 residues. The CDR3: CASSRGGRRSTEAFF. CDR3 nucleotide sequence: TGCGCCAGCAGCAGAGGGGGGCGACGAAGCACTGAAGCTTTCTTT.

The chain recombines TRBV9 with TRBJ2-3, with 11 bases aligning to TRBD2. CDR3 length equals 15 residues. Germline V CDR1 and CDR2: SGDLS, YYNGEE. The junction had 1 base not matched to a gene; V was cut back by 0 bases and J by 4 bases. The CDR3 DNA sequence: TGTGCCAGCAGCGTAGGTAGCGGGAGGGCAGATACGCAGTATTTT. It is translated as CASSVGSGRADTQYF.

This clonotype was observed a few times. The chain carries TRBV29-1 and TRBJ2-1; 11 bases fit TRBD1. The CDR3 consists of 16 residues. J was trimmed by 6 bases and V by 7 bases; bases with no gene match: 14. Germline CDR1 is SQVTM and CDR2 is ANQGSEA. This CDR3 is CSAPGAGQGAFNEQFF. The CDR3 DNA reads TGCAGCGCCCCGGGGGCAGGACAGGGGGCGTTCAATGAGCAGTTCTTC.

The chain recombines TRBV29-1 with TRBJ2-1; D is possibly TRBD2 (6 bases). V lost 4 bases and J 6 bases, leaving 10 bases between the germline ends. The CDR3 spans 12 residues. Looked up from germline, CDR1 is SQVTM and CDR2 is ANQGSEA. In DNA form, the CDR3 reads TGCAGCGTTGTTGTGGGGGGCAATGAGCAGTTCTTC. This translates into CSVVVGGNEQFF.

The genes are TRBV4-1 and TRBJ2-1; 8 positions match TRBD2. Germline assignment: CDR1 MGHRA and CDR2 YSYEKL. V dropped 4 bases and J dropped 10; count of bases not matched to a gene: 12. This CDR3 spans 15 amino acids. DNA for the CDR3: TGCGCCAGCAGCCCGGGACGAGCGGGAGTTGTGGAGCAGTTCTTC. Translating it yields CASSPGRAGVVEQFF.

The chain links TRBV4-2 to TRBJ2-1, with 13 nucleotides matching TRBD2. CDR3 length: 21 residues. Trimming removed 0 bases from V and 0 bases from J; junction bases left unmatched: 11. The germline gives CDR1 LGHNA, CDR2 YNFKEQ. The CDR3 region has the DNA TGTGCCAGCAGCCAAGATAAGCGGACTAGCGGGAGATTCAGCTCCTACAATGAGCAGTTCTTC. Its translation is CASSQDKRTSGRFSSYNEQFF.

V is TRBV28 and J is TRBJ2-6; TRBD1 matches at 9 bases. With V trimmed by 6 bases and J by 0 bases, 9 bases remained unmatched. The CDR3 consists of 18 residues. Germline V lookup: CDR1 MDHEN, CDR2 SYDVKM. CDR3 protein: CASRTDRGSLSGANVLTF. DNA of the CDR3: TGTGCCAGCAGAACCGACAGGGGGAGCCTCTCTGGGGCCAACGTCCTGACTTTC.

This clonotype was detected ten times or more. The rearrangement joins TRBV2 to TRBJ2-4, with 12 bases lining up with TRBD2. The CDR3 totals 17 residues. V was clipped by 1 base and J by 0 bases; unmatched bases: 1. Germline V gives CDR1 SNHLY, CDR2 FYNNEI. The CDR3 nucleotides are TGTGCCAGCAGTGAAGTGGGACTAGCGGGAGCCAAAAACATTCAGTACTTC. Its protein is CASSEVGLAGAKNIQYF. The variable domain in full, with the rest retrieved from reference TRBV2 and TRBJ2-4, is EPEVTQTPSHQVTQMGQEVILRCVPISNHLYFYWYRQILGQKVEFLVSFYNNEISEKSEIFDDQFSVERPDGSNFTLKIRSTKLEDSAMYFCASSEVGLAGAKNIQYFGAGTRLSVL.

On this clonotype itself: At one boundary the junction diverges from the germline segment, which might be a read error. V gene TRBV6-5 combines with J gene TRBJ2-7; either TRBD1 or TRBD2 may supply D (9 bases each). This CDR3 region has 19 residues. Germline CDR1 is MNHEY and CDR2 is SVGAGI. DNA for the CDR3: TGTGCCGGCAGTTACTCCCTGACAGGGGGTAGCGGGAGTCCCCACGAGCAGTACTTC. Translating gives CAGSYSLTGGSGSPHEQYF.

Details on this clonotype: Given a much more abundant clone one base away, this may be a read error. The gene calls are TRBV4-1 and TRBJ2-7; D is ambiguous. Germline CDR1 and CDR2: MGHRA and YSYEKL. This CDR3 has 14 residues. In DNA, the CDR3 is TGCGCCAGCAGCCAAGGCGGCGGTACCTACGAGCAGTGCTTC. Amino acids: CASSQGGGTYEQCF.